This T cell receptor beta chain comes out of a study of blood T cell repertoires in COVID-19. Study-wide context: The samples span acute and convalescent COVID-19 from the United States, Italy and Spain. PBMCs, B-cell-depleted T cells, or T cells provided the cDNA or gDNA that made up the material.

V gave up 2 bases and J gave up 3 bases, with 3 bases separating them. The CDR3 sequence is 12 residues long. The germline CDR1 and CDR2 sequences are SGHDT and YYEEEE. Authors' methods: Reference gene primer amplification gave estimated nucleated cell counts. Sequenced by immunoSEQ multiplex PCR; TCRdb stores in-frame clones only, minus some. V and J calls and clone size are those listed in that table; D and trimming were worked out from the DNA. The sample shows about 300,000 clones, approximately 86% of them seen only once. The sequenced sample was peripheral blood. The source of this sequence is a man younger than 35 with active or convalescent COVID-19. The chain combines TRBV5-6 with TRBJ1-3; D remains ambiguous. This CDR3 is CASSFLGNTIYF. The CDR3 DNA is TGTGCCAGCAGCTTCCTTGGAAACACCATATATTTT.